This TCR beta chain appears in the sequencing data of a study of blood T cells in healthy people across ages. On this clonotype: Its target is unknown.

This CDR3 region has 13 residues. Germline assignment: CDR1 MNHEY and CDR2 SVGEGT. Study results and limitations: The unknown donor CMV status may have confounded expanded clonotype changes.

A second PCR, run for about 6 to 11 cycles, used a sample-barcoded 5' primer plus a J-beta primer mix. Each TCR beta cDNA got a 12-nucleotide random molecular identifier. Via MiXCR, TCRdb re-called the 5' RACE reads, giving one row per CDR3 protein. The sample shows about 640,000 distinct CDR3 sequences, 58% of them seen only once. V is TRBV6-2 or TRBV6-3 and J is TRBJ2-5; TRBD1 matches 7 bases. Judging by the DNA end, TRBJ2-1 fits better; the J call may be wrong. This clonotype was obtained from a man in his 60s in good health. The specimen was blood. The CDR3 bases are TGTGCCAGCGCGGCCGACAGGGAAGAGACCCAGTTCTTC. Its translation is CASAADREETQFF.